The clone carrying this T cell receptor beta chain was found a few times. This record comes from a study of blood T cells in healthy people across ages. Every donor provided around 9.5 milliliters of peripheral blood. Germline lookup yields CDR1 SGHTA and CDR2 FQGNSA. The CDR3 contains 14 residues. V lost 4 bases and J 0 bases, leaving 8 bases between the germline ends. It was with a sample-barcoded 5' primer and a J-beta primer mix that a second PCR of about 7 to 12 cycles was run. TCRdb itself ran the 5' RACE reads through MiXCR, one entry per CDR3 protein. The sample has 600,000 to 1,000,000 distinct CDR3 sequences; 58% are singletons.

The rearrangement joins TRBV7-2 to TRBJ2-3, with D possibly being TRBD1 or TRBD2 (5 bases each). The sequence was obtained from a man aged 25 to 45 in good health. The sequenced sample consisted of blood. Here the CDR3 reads CASSWGSSTDTQYF. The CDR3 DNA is TGTGCCAGCAGCTGGGGGTCTAGCACAGATACGCAGTATTTT.